This record looks at one TCR beta chain sequence and its context. Its antigen is unknown. The ViraFEST assay expanded antigen-specific CD4+ T cells with viral peptide pools before sequencing. Culturing for around 10 days preceded CD4+ T cell isolation. Neither prior SARS-CoV-2 infection nor positive nucleocapsid antibodies were present in the vaccine recipients. Sequenced by immunoSEQ multiplex PCR; TCRdb stores in-frame clones only, minus some. The sample shows more than 20,000 clones, just under 75% of them seen only once. The CDR3 runs to 12 residues. Germline V gene lookup returns CDR1 MNHEY and CDR2 SMNVEV (reference sequence). The V segment lost 7 bases and the J segment 6 bases; nucleotides outside the gene matches: 4. This sample is part of a study of vaccination effects on CD4 cells after COVID-19.

The source is a human donor who received a COVID-19 vaccine. V is TRBV27 and J is TRBJ1-2, with 8 bases aligning to TRBD1. The source material was CD4+ T cells from PBMCs cultured with SARS-CoV-2 spike peptides, sampled before COVID-19 vaccination. This CDR3 is CASNRTGNGYTF. Here the CDR3 DNA reads TGTGCCAGCAACCGGACAGGGAATGGCTACACCTTC.